The following is a TCR beta chain sequence with its context. Its matching antigen is unknown. Other DNA sequences in the sample encode the same CDR3. The CDR3 totals 16 residues. Per germline, CDR1 SGDLS and CDR2 YYNGEE. V lost 0 bases, J lost 0 bases, and 9 bases lay in between. This entry belongs to a study of shared clonotypes between healthy human individuals. Notes on the study in general: Genetic and exposure-history diversity was limited by the small donor number. Larger estimated richness was generally recorded for naive subsets relative to memory subsets.

Profiled with immunoSEQ multiplex PCR; TCRdb holds only in-frame clones, not every one. The table lists roughly 2.4 million clones, 90% to 97% of them singletons. Donors included only healthy HIV-negative adults lacking recent acute infections or vaccinations. Within Nashville, Tennessee resided all donors, each a Caucasian adult. Source material: naive CD4+ T cells sorted from blood. Subset meaning: CD45RA+ positively selected. The TCR sequence derives from a man younger than 35 in good health. This chain uses TRBV9 with TRBJ1-4; no definite D call. The CDR3 here is CASSVAGGTTNEKLFF. The CDR3 nucleotides read TGTGCCAGCAGCGTAGCAGGCGGGACAACTAATGAAAAACTGTTTTTT.